There are many counts of the clone carrying this T cell receptor beta chain. Its specificity is not known. These data belong to a study of T-cell reconstitution after alpha-beta-depleted transplantation in children. This CDR3 comprises 16 residues. V shed 6 bases and J shed 2 bases, with 16 bases lying between them. This sample's TCRbeta library carried unique molecular identifier barcodes. TCRdb re-analysed the PCR reads in MiXCR, keeping a single row per CDR3 protein. The sample contains about 260,000 distinct CDR3 sequences, approximately 10% of which appear only once. Whole-study findings and limits: Among T cells one year after transplant, newly produced cells accounted for most counts and diversity.

Specimen: peripheral blood, collected 180 days after TCRalphabeta/CD19-depleted stem cell transplant. The source of this sequence is a male patient under 10 years old who had a stem cell transplant for chronic granulomatous disease, so the T cells may come from the graft donor. V usage is TRBV12-3 or TRBV12-4 and J usage is TRBJ2-2; D unresolved. CDR3 coding DNA: TGTGCCAGCAGCCCTCGGCCCATCGAAAACACCGGGGAGCTGTTTTTT. It encodes CASSPRPIENTGELFF.